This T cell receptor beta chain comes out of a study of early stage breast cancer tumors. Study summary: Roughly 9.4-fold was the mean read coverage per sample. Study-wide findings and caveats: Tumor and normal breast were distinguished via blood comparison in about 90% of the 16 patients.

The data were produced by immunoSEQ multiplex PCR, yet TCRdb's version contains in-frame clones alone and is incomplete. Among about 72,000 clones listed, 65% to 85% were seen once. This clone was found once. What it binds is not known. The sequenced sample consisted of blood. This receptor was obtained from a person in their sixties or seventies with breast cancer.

The CDR3: CASSVAGGGLSPDTQYF. The CDR3 nucleotides read TGTGCCAGCAGCGTAGCGGGCGGGGGGCTTTCCCCGGATACGCAGTATTTT. The V and J genes are TRBV9 and TRBJ2-3; 8 bases map to TRBD2. CDR1 and CDR2 (germline): SGDLS, YYNGEE. J lost 6 bases, V lost 0 bases, and 12 bases had no gene match. The CDR3 contains 17 residues. Supplemented by reference TRBV9 and TRBJ2-3, the full variable domain reads DSGVTQTPKHLITATGQRVTLRCSPRSGDLSVYWYQQSLDQGLQFLIQYYNGEERAKGNILERFSAQQFPDLHSELNLSSLELGDSALYFCASSVAGGGLSPDTQYFGPGTRLTVL.